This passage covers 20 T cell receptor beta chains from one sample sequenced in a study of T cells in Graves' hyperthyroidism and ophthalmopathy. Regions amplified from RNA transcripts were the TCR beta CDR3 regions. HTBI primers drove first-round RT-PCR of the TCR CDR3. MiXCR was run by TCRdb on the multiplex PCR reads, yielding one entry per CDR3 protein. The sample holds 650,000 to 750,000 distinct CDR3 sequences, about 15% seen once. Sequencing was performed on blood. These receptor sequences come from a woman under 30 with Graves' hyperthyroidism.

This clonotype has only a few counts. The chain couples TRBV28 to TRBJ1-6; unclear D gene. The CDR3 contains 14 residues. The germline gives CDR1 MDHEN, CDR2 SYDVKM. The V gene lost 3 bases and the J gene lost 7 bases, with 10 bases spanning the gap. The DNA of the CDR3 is TGTGCCAGCAGTTTTGGCCTGCTGAATTCACCCCTCCACTTT. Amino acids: CASSFGLLNSPLHF.

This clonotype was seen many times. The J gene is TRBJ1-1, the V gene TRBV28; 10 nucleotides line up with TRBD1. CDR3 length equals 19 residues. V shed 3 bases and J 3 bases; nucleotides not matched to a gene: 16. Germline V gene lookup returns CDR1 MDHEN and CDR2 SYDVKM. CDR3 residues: CASSFFITGTGETYTEAFF. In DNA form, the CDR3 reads TGTGCCAGCAGTTTCTTTATTACCGGGACAGGGGAAACGTACACTGAAGCTTTCTTT.

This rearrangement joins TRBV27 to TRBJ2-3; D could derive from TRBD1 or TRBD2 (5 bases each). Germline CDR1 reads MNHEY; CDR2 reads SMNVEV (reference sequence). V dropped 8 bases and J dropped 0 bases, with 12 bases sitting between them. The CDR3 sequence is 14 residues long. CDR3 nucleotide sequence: TGTGCCAGCGGTCCTCGGGACAGCACAGATACGCAGTATTTT. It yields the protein CASGPRDSTDTQYF.

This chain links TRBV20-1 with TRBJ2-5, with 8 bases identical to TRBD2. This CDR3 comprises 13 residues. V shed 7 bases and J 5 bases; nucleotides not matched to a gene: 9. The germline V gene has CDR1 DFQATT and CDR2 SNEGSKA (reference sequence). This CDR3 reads CSGNSGNVETQYF. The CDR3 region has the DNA TGCAGTGGTAATAGCGGGAACGTGGAGACCCAGTACTTC.

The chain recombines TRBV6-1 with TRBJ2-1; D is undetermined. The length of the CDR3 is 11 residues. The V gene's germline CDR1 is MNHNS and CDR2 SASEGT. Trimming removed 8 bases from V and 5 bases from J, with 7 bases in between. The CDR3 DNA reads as TGTGCCAGCCAACGGGACAATGAGCAGTTCTTC. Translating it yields CASQRDNEQFF.

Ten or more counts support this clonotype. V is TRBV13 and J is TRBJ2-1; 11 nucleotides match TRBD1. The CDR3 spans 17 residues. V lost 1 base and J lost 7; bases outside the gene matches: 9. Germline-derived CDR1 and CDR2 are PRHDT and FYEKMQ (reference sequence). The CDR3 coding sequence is TGTGCCAGCAGCTTAGATGGACAGGGGGCAGTTAGGAATGAGCAGTTCTTC. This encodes CASSLDGQGAVRNEQFF.

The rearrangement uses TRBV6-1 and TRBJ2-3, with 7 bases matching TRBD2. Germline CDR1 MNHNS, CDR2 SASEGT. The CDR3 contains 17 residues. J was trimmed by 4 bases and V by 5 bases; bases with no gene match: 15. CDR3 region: CASSPAPTSAWADTQYF. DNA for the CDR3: TGTGCCAGCAGTCCCGCACCAACTAGCGCGTGGGCAGATACGCAGTATTTT.

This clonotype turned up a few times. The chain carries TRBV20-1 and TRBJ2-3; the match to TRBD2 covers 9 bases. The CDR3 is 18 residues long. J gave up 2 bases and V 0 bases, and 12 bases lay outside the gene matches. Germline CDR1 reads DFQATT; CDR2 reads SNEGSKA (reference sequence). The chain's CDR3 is CSAREILAGKLPTDTQYF. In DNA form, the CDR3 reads TGCAGTGCTAGAGAAATCCTAGCGGGGAAGCTCCCCACAGATACGCAGTATTTT.

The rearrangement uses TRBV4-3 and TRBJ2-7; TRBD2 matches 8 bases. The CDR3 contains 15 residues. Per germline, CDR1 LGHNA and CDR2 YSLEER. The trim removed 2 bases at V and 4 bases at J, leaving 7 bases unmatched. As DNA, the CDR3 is TGCGCCAGCAGCCAAACCGGGGGGGGAAATTACGAGCAGTACTTC. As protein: CASSQTGGGNYEQYF.

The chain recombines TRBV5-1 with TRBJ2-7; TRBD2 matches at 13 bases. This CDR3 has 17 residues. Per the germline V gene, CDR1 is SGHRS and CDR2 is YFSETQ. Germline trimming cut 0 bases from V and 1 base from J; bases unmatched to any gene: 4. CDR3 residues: CASSLGLAGGQSYEQYF. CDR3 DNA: TGCGCCAGCAGCTTGGGACTAGCGGGAGGCCAGTCCTACGAGCAGTACTTC.

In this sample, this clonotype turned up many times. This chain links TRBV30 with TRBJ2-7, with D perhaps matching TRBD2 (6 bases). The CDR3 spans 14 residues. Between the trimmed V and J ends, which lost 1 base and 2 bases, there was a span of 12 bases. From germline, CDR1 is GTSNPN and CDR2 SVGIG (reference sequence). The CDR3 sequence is CAWSAGTGAYEQYF. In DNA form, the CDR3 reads TGTGCCTGGAGTGCCGGGACGGGGGCCTACGAGCAGTACTTC.

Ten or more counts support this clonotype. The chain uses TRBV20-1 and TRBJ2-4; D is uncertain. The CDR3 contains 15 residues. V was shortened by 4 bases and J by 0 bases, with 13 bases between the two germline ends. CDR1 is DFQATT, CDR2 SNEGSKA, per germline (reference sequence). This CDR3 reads CSAINKALAKNIQYF. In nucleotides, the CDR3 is TGCAGTGCTATTAATAAGGCGCTAGCCAAAAACATTCAGTACTTC.

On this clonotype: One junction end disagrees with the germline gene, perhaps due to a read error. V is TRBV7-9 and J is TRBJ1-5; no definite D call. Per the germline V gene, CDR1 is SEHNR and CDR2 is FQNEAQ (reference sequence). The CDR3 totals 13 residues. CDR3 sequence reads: CVSQSAAGWPQHF. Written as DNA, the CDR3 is TGTGTCAGCCAGTCGGCAGCGGGTTGGCCCCAGCATTTT.

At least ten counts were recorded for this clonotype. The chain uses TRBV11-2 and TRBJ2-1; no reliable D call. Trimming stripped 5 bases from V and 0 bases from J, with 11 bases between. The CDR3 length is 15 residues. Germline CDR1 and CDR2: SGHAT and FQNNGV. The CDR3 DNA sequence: TGTGCCAGCAGCGTTTACGCTGGCTCCTACAATGAGCAGTTCTTC. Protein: CASSVYAGSYNEQFF.

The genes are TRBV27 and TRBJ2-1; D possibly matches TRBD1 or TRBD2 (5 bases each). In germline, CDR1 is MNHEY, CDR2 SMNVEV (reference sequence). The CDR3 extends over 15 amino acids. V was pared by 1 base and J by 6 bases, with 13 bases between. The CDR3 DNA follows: TGTGCCAGCAGTTTATTAGGGGAGTATGTCAATGAGCAGTTCTTC. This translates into CASSLLGEYVNEQFF.

The CDR3, as DNA: TGTGCCAGTATGCAACAATCGGCGGGATTCTACGAGCAGTACTTC. It specifies CASMQQSAGFYEQYF. The chain joins TRBV19 to TRBJ2-7; D perhaps matches TRBD2 (6 bases). This CDR3 region has 15 residues. CDR1 is LNHDA and CDR2 is SQIVND in the germline V gene (reference sequence). Trimming stripped 7 bases from V and 3 bases from J, with 19 bases between.

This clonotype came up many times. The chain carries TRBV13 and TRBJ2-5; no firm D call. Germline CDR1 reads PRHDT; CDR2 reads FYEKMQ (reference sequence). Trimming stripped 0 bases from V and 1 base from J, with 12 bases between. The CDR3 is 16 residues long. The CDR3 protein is CASSLGGLRPQETQYF. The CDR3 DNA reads TGTGCCAGCAGCTTAGGGGGCCTAAGACCCCAAGAGACCCAGTACTTC.

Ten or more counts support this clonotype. CDR3 bases: TGTGCCAGCAGCTTAGCAGGGGCGAACACTGAAGCTTTCTTT. As protein: CASSLAGANTEAFF. The V and J genes are TRBV11-2 and TRBJ1-1, with D possibly being TRBD1 (6 bases). Trimming removed 1 base from V and 1 base from J, with 7 bases in between. Germline loops: CDR1 SGHAT, CDR2 FQNNGV. The CDR3 is 14 amino acids. Full variable domain (rest looked up from reference TRBV11-2 and TRBJ1-1): EAGVAQSPRYKIIEKRQSVAFWCNPISGHATLYWYQQILGQGPKLLIQFQNNGVVDDSQLPKDRFSAERLKGVDSTLKIQPAKLEDSAVYLCASSLAGANTEAFFGQGTRLTVV.

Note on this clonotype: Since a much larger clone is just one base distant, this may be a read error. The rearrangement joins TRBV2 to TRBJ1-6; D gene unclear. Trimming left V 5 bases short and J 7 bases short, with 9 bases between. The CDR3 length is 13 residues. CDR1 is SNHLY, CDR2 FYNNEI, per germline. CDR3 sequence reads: CASSIRRNSPLHF. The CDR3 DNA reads TGTGCCAGCAGTATTCGTAGAAATTCACCCCTCCACTTT.

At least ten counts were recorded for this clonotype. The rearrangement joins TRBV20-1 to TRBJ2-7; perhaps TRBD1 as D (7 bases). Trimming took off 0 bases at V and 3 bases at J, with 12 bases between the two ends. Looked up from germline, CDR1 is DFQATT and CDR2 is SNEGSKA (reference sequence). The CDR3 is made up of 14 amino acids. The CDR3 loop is CSARDYRGGYEQYF. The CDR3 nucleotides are TGCAGTGCTAGAGATTACAGGGGAGGCTACGAGCAGTACTTC.